This T cell receptor (beta chain) originates from a study of blood T cell repertoires in COVID-19. About the study: T cells, B-cell-depleted T cells, or PBMCs provided the cDNA or gDNA that served as material.

Germline V gene lookup returns CDR1 SGHVS and CDR2 FQNEAQ. The CDR3 contains 14 residues. J lost 7 bases, V lost 8 bases, and 8 bases had no gene match. Patients of the Seattle cohort, enrolled during active infection, were followed longitudinally. Per the original data handling: By means of reference gene primer amplification, nucleated cell counts were estimated. Only in-frame clones appear in the TCRdb table, and some are missing; sequencing was by immunoSEQ multiplex PCR. Clonal size and the V and J genes are those of that table, whereas D and trimming came from the DNA. Seen here are under 200,000 clones, roughly nine tenths observed once, and the top ten hold over 9.5%.

This TCR was sampled from a woman in her sixties or seventies with COVID-19, enrolled during active disease. J is TRBJ1-6 and V is TRBV7-8, with 7 bases identical to TRBD1. The sequencing sample was made of peripheral blood. For the CDR3, the DNA is TGTGCCAGCGACTCCGGGACAGAAAATTCACCCCTCCACTTT. Encoded protein: CASDSGTENSPLHF.